This T cell receptor beta chain was recovered during a study of a mutant IDH1 vaccine in newly diagnosed glioma. Turning to the study itself: Patients arrived already treated with radiotherapy, temozolomide, or both, most having had both.

To note about this clone: Antigen: not known.

Only in-frame clones appear in the TCRdb table, and some are missing; sequencing was by immunoSEQ multiplex PCR. This sample has 30,000 to 40,000 clones, with around 80% found just once. The V end was cut by 0 bases, the J end by 12 bases, with 19 bases between. CDR1 is SGHRS, CDR2 YFSETQ, per germline. The CDR3 is 16 amino acids. Time point denoted: week 35, safety follow-up. Vaccinated patients received 300 ug of mutant IDH1 20-mer peptide per dose, with topical imiquimod. Eight vaccine doses were administered to patients at weeks 1, 3, 5, 7, 11, 15, 19 and 23. The sequencing here drew on PBMCs, taken from a glioma patient whose treatment included an IDH1 peptide vaccine. The chain couples TRBV5-1 to TRBJ1-6, with D possibly being TRBD1 (5 bases). This receptor was obtained from a middle-aged man with glioma. Some clones in this sample may be carry-over from other donors' samples. The CDR3 DNA sequence: TGCGCCAGCAGCTTGGCTCAAGTCGGAGGGGCGGAACCCCTCCACTTT. Its translation is CASSLAQVGGAEPLHF.